These 23 T cell receptor beta chains share one sample of origin, sequenced in a study of CD4 and CD8 cells across lung adenocarcinoma regions. Using its own MiXCR run on the PCR reads, TCRdb lists one record per CDR3 protein. The sample lists around 18,000 distinct CDR3 sequences; roughly half were seen once. The source material was CD8+ T cells from the center of a lung tumor. The receptors stem from a female donor with lung adenocarcinoma. The CD4 and CD8 labels of this study may be unreliable.

This clonotype was counted at least ten times. The rearrangement joins TRBV27 to TRBJ2-1; 9 positions agree with TRBD2. The CDR3 spans 15 residues. From germline, CDR1 is MNHEY and CDR2 SMNVEV (reference sequence). The V gene end was trimmed by 5 bases and the J gene end by 4 bases; junction bases not matched to a gene: 6. Here the CDR3 reads CASSLVAGGYNEQFF. The CDR3 coding sequence is TGTGCCAGCAGTCTCGTGGCGGGAGGGTACAATGAGCAGTTCTTC.

The chain combines TRBV27 with TRBJ1-1; unclear D gene. Germline V CDR1 and CDR2: MNHEY, SMNVEV (reference sequence). Trimming left V 5 bases short and J 4 bases short, with 17 bases between. The CDR3 spans 15 residues. The CDR3 coding sequence is TGTGCCAGCAGTCTCCTAGGATTGGGCGGCACTGAAGCTTTCTTT. It specifies CASSLLGLGGTEAFF.

This clonotype was observed a handful of times. The genes are TRBV10-2 and TRBJ2-1; TRBD2 matches at 10 bases. Germline CDR1 is WSHSY and CDR2 is SAAADI. With 5 bases clipped from V and 2 bases from J, the junction kept 3 bases outside the gene matches. The CDR3 is 15 amino acids. CDR3 sequence reads: CASSRTSGPYNEQFF. The CDR3 nucleotides are TGCGCCAGCAGTCGGACTAGCGGCCCCTACAATGAGCAGTTCTTC.

This clonotype appeared a few times. V usage is TRBV7-9 and J usage is TRBJ2-3; TRBD2 is a possible D gene (6 bases). The J call may be faulty, since TRBJ2-5 better matches the DNA end. Germline V gene sequence: CDR1 SEHNR, CDR2 FQNEAQ (reference sequence). This CDR3 region has 15 residues. The CDR3: CASSPPGTFQETQYF. In DNA, the CDR3 is TGTGCCAGCAGCCCGCCCGGGACTTTCCAAGAGACCCAGTACTTC.

This clonotype was counted only a few times. A read error may be the cause here, since a much bigger clone is one base away. The chain combines TRBV6-5 with TRBJ2-1; 8 bases line up with TRBD1. CDR1 and CDR2 from the germline V gene are MNHEY and SVGAGI. J lost 10 bases, V lost 4 bases, and 12 bases had no gene match. The CDR3 contains 15 residues. CDR3 loop: CASSLTGTGAYEQFF. The CDR3 nucleotides read TGTGCCAGCAGTTTAACCGGGACAGGCGCCTACGAGCAGTTCTTC.

This clonotype was seen a handful of times. The gene calls are TRBV6-1 and TRBJ2-7, with D unclear. V was shortened by 1 base and J by 0 bases, with 10 bases between the two germline ends. CDR3 length: 15 amino acids. CDR1 is MNHNS, CDR2 SASEGT, per germline. CDR3 loop: CASSEDQGSSYEQYF. CDR3 coding DNA: TGTGCCAGCAGTGAAGATCAAGGAAGCTCCTACGAGCAGTACTTC.

Ten or more counts support this clonotype. V is TRBV6-5 and J is TRBJ2-5, with D uncertain. TRBJ2-7 matches the DNA end more closely, so the J call is doubtful. Germline V gene sequence: CDR1 MNHEY, CDR2 SVGAGI. The CDR3 is 13 residues long. CDR3 DNA sequence: TGTGCCAGCAGTTACGGGGTATCCTACGAGCAGTACTTC. It is translated as CASSYGVSYEQYF.

This sequence joins TRBV4-2 and TRBJ2-2, with TRBD1 as a possible D gene (5 bases). Germline values: CDR1 LGHNA, CDR2 YNFKEQ. This CDR3 spans 16 amino acids. Trimming stripped 1 base from V and 0 bases from J, with 9 bases between. CDR3 bases: TGTGCCAGCAGCCAAGCCTCAGGGACGAACACCGGGGAGCTGTTTTTT. Translation gives CASSQASGTNTGELFF.

The chain's CDR3 is CASVLGGGAKNTQYF. The CDR3 DNA is TGTGCCAGCGTCCTGGGGGGGGGCGCCAAAAATACGCAGTACTTC. The chain couples TRBV6-1 to TRBJ2-4; D possibly corresponds to TRBD2 (7 bases). The CDR3 has 15 amino acids. With 8 bases removed from V and 13 bases from J, the gap between germline ends came to 27 bases. Germline loops: CDR1 MNHNS, CDR2 SASEGT.

The rearrangement links TRBV7-2 to TRBJ2-1; D is possibly TRBD2 (7 bases). The ends were cut back, 11 bases at V and 3 bases at J, with 26 bases in the middle. The CDR3 runs 17 residues. Germline-derived CDR1 and CDR2 are SGHTA and FQGNSA. CDR3 in amino acids: CAGRGGGGGGGYNEQFF. The CDR3 DNA reads as TGTGCCGGGAGGGGGGGGGGGGGGGGGGGGGGCTACAATGAGCAGTTCTTC.

This chain uses TRBV6-1 with TRBJ2-4; tentative D call: TRBD2 (7 bases). The CDR3 totals 16 residues. Per the germline V gene, CDR1 is MNHNS and CDR2 is SASEGT. V lost 3 bases, J lost 7 bases, and 19 bases lay in between. CDR3 in DNA: TGTGCCAGCAGTGACCAGGCGGGGGCCGAAACGAACATTCAGTACTTC. Translation: CASSDQAGAETNIQYF.

V gene TRBV10-1 combines with J gene TRBJ2-1; D is undetermined. V lost 4 bases, J lost 9 bases, and 13 bases lay in between. The CDR3 contains 13 residues. Germline-derived CDR1 and CDR2 are WNHNN and SYGVQD (reference sequence). The CDR3 region is CASSGTAYGEQFF. In DNA form, the CDR3 reads TGCGCCAGCAGTGGGACCGCATACGGTGAGCAGTTCTTC.

This clonotype turned up a few times. This chain links TRBV12-3 or TRBV12-4 with TRBJ2-3; D might be TRBD1 (5 bases). V was cut by 5 bases and J by 6 bases, with 15 bases left in between. This CDR3 has 14 residues. The CDR3 spells CASSPSSRADTQYF. The DNA of the CDR3 is TGTGCCAGCAGTCCCTCCTCCAGGGCGGATACGCAGTATTTT.

A note on this clonotype: One junction end disagrees with the germline gene, perhaps due to a read error. The chain uses TRBV6-1 and TRBJ2-4, with D hard to call. The germline CDR1 and CDR2 sequences are MNHNS and SASEGT. The CDR3 spans 11 residues. CDR3 in DNA: TGTGCCAGCAGTGAAGCGGAGACCCAGTATTTC. Amino acids: CASSEAETQYF.

V gene TRBV6-1 combines with J gene TRBJ2-4, with 9 positions matching TRBD2. Germline values: CDR1 MNHNS, CDR2 SASEGT. V shed 3 bases and J 3 bases; nucleotides not matched to a gene: 3. This CDR3 is 15 amino acids long. The CDR3 DNA follows: TGTGCCAGCAGTGAGAGTAGCGGGAGCAAAAACATTCAGTACTTC. Translating gives CASSESSGSKNIQYF.

This clonotype was observed a few times. J is TRBJ2-2 and V is TRBV6-1; TRBD2 matches at 10 bases. The ends lost 7 bases at V and 5 bases at J; junction bases unmatched: 7. The V gene's germline CDR1 is MNHNS and CDR2 SASEGT. This CDR3 comprises 15 residues. CDR3 residues: CASKGLAAGTGELFF. The CDR3 DNA reads TGTGCCAGCAAAGGACTAGCGGCGGGAACCGGGGAGCTGTTTTTT.

The V and J genes are TRBV6-1 and TRBJ2-5, with D possibly TRBD2 on 6 matching bases. This CDR3 spans 14 amino acids. V lost 1 base and J 0 bases, leaving 6 bases between the germline ends. CDR1 and CDR2 from the germline V gene are MNHNS and SASEGT. CDR3 sequence (DNA): TGTGCCAGCAGTGAAGGACTAGACCAAGAGACCCAGTACTTC. Its protein product is CASSEGLDQETQYF.

This clonotype was detected only a few times. The chain carries TRBV6-1 and TRBJ1-6; D ambiguous. The CDR3 spans 12 residues. CDR1 is MNHNS, CDR2 SASEGT, per germline. V gave up 6 bases and J gave up 4 bases, with 4 bases separating them. CDR3 DNA: TGTGCCAGCAGGGATTATAATTCACCCCTCCACTTT. It yields the protein CASRDYNSPLHF.

The chain uses TRBV6-5 and TRBJ2-3, with 7 positions matching TRBD1. TRBJ2-7 explains the end of the DNA better; the J call may be wrong. CDR3 length: 15 amino acids. From germline, CDR1 is MNHEY and CDR2 SVGAGI. The CDR3 spells CASSYGRGRVDEQYF. CDR3 nucleotide sequence: TGTGCCAGCAGTTACGGTAGGGGGCGAGTTGACGAGCAGTACTTC.

This clonotype is termed medium-sized. The chain uses TRBV6-1 and TRBJ2-1; possibly TRBD2 for D (5 bases). The CDR3 totals 12 residues. CDR1 is MNHNS, CDR2 SASEGT, per germline. V gave up 2 bases and J gave up 10 bases, with 9 bases separating them. The CDR3 here is CASSETREEQFF. The CDR3 DNA reads as TGTGCCAGCAGTGAAACTCGGGAAGAGCAGTTCTTC.

The rearrangement links TRBV10-2 to TRBJ2-1, with 7 nucleotides matching TRBD2. The CDR3 is 15 residues long. V shed 3 bases, J shed 10 bases, and the junction held 12 bases outside the gene matches. The germline CDR1 and CDR2 sequences are WSHSY and SAAADI. The DNA for the CDR3 is TGCGCCAGCAGTGACCCGGGACTAAGTATCCACGAGCAGTTCTTC. It codes for CASSDPGLSIHEQFF.

This clonotype has only a few counts. This chain joins TRBV7-2 and TRBJ2-7; 7 bases line up with TRBD1. In germline, CDR1 is SGHTA, CDR2 FQGNSA. The CDR3 covers 13 residues. J lost 3 bases, V lost 4 bases, and 3 bases had no gene match. The CDR3 bases are TGTGCCAGCAGCTCCGGACAGGACTACGAGCAGTACTTC. Its translation is CASSSGQDYEQYF. The whole variable domain, remainder taken from reference TRBV7-2 and TRBJ2-7, is GAGVSQSPSNKVTEKGKDVELRCDPISGHTALYWYRQSLGQGLEFLIYFQGNSAPDKSGLPSDRFSAERTGGSVSTLTIQRTQQEDSAVYLCASSSGQDYEQYFGPGTRLTVT.

This clonotype turned up a few times. The chain combines TRBV6-1 with TRBJ1-2, with 8 bases identical to TRBD1. Germline lookup yields CDR1 MNHNS and CDR2 SASEGT. The CDR3 spans 16 residues. With 6 bases clipped from V and 4 bases from J, the junction kept 13 bases outside the gene matches. The CDR3: CASRGEGGDRTYGYTF. The CDR3 DNA follows: TGTGCCAGCAGAGGGGAGGGGGGGGACAGGACCTATGGCTACACCTTC.